This TCR beta chain was observed in a study of Ad26.COV2.S vaccination and SARS-CoV-2 variants. Study-level points and caveats: Participants given vaccine showed non-spike TCR breadth similar to that of placebo recipients.

With regard to this clone: The antigen remains unidentified.

Data came from immunoSEQ multiplex PCR; TCRdb stores just in-frame clones and leaves some out. The table lists some 250,000 clones, around 89% of them singletons. The germline CDR1 and CDR2 sequences are SGDLS and YYNGEE. The germline V and J ends were trimmed by 0 bases and 6 bases, with 13 bases remaining between them. This CDR3 contains 15 residues. Treatment defined: 15 to 20 received Ad26.COV2.S at low or high dose, single or two shots; 5 received placebo; per-sample allocation not given. It was on day 63 after the first vaccine or placebo injection that samples were taken. The sequence was collected from a person aged 18-60 years who received the Ad26.COV2.S COVID-19 vaccine or a placebo. The chain recombines TRBV9 with TRBJ1-5; D not certain. Sample: peripheral blood, taken in a trial of Ad26.COV2.S vaccine versus placebo. In DNA form, the CDR3 reads TGTGCCAGCAGCGTAGGCCCCTCCAATGGTCAGCCCCAGCATTTT. Translated, it gives CASSVGPSNGQPQHF.